These T cell receptor beta chains were read from a single sample in a study of vaccination and CD4 T cells after COVID-19. The antigens of these receptors remain unknown. Via MiXCR, TCRdb re-called the PCR reads, giving one row per CDR3 protein. The sample has around 18,000 distinct CDR3 sequences, 35% to 45% seen once. The specimen comprised CD4+ T cells from blood, cultured in vitro, sampled before SARS-CoV-2 vaccination. Receptors were obtained from a human donor who received a COVID-19 vaccine. Both conserved end residues are part of each CDR3. A D gene is named only where the DNA matches it firmly. Size is stated for part of the rows, as once, few or many counts, or as a class when the clone is expanded.

V gene	J gene	clone size	D gene	CDR3 protein	CDR3 DNA
TRBV29-1	TRBJ1-2	NA	NA	CSVGSRGMAAVNGYTF	TGCAGCGTTGGATCTCGGGGTATGGCAGCTGTCAATGGCTACACCTTC
TRBV18	TRBJ1-1	NA	TRBD1	CASSLYRGGNTEAFF	TGTGCCAGCTCATTATACAGGGGCGGGAACACTGAAGCTTTCTTT
TRBV19	TRBJ1-3	NA	NA	CASSPSGGLGNTIYF	TGTGCCAGTAGCCCTTCCGGGGGGCTGGGAAACACCATATATTTT
TRBV30	TRBJ2-1	NA	NA	CAWSPGSYNEQFF	TGTGCCTGGAGCCCGGGGTCCTACAATGAGCAGTTCTTC
TRBV20-1	TRBJ1-5	NA	NA	CSALSGQGRSQHF	TGCAGTGCTCTTAGCGGGCAGGGCAGATCCCAGCATTTT
TRBV2	TRBJ2-3	NA	TRBD1	CASSRDSSTDTQYF	TGTGCCAGCAGCAGGGACAGTAGCACAGATACGCAGTATTTT
TRBV10-3	TRBJ1-1	NA	NA	CAISGGLKEGGTEAFF	TGTGCCATCAGTGGGGGACTGAAGGAAGGGGGCACTGAAGCTTTCTTT
TRBV19	TRBJ1-1	few	NA	CASLKRNTEAFF	TGTGCCAGTTTGAAACGCAACACTGAAGCTTTCTTT
TRBV27	TRBJ1-2	few	NA	CASSLGGRYGYTF	TGTGCCAGCAGTTTGGGGGGGAGATATGGCTACACCTTC
TRBV7-9	TRBJ2-3	NA	TRBD2	CASSSLAGGGTDTQYF	TGTGCCAGCAGCTCATTAGCGGGGGGGGGGACAGATACGCAGTATTTT
TRBV20-1	TRBJ2-3	NA	TRBD1	CSARGQGAGTDTQYF	TGCAGTGCTAGGGGACAGGGGGCGGGGACAGATACGCAGTATTTT
TRBV7-8	TRBJ1-1	few	NA	CASSTDQGTEAFF	TGTGCCAGCAGCACCGACCAGGGGACTGAAGCTTTCTTT
TRBV2	TRBJ2-3	NA	NA	CASKVISVALDTQYF	TGTGCCAGCAAAGTAATCTCCGTAGCCCTAGATACGCAGTATTTT
TRBV7-2	TRBJ2-3	NA	NA	CASSLASAVTDTQYF	TGTGCCAGCAGCTTAGCTTCAGCAGTCACAGATACGCAGTATTTT
TRBV12-3/TRBV12-4	TRBJ2-5	few	NA	CASSLGSGRWETQYF	TGTGCCAGCAGTTTAGGATCGGGGAGGTGGGAGACCCAGTACTTC
TRBV12-3/TRBV12-4	TRBJ2-3	NA	TRBD1	CASSLGTGYTDTQYF	TGTGCCAGCAGTTTAGGGACAGGCTACACAGATACGCAGTATTTT
TRBV20-1	TRBJ2-3	few	TRBD2	CSASIPGGPIGSDTQYF	TGCAGTGCTAGTATACCGGGGGGGCCAATCGGTTCAGATACGCAGTATTTT
TRBV5-4	TRBJ1-2	NA	TRBD1	CAIENSGTANYGYTF	TGTGCCATCGAAAACTCCGGGACAGCTAACTATGGCTACACCTTC
TRBV30	TRBJ1-5	NA	TRBD1	CAWSVTGVDQPQHF	TGTGCCTGGAGTGTGACAGGGGTTGATCAGCCCCAGCATTTT
TRBV7-6	TRBJ2-7	NA	NA	CASSRNEVSSYEQYF	TGTGCCAGCAGCCGAAACGAGGTCAGCTCCTACGAGCAGTACTTC
TRBV5-6	TRBJ1-6	once	NA	CASSFLDRSYNSPLHF	TGTGCCAGCAGCTTTCTCGACCGCTCCTATAATTCACCCCTCCACTTT
TRBV6-1	TRBJ1-1	NA	NA	CASRPGDSRLNTEAFF	TGTGCCAGCAGGCCAGGGGATTCGAGGCTGAACACTGAAGCTTTCTTT
TRBV4-1	TRBJ2-3	few	TRBD1	CASSQDTPGGSLYF	TGCGCCAGCAGCCAAGATACTCCAGGGGGCAGTTTGTATTTT
TRBV6-1	TRBJ2-5	few	TRBD2	CASQSGGAVQETQYF	TGTGCCAGCCAGAGCGGGGGGGCGGTCCAAGAGACCCAGTACTTC
TRBV10-1	TRBJ2-7	NA	NA	CASSEYGRDEQYF	TGCGCCAGCAGTGAGTACGGCAGAGACGAGCAGTACTTC
TRBV5-1	TRBJ1-2	once	NA	CASKLAVANYGYTF	TGCGCCAGCAAGTTAGCAGTTGCTAACTATGGCTACACCTTC
TRBV2	TRBJ1-6	NA	NA	CASSEGRGSPLHF	TGTGCCAGCAGTGAGGGGAGAGGTTCACCCCTCCACTTT
TRBV6-1	TRBJ2-5	few	NA	CASRTGSWETQYF	TGTGCCAGCAGGACCGGGAGTTGGGAGACCCAGTACTTC
TRBV7-9	TRBJ1-4	few	NA	CASSLIGKRGREKLFF	TGTGCCAGCAGCTTAATTGGGAAGAGGGGACGAGAAAAACTGTTTTTT
TRBV3-1	TRBJ2-3	few	TRBD1	CASSQSDRGITDTQYF	TGTGCCAGCAGCCAATCCGACAGGGGGATCACAGATACGCAGTATTTT
TRBV15	TRBJ1-4	once	TRBD1	CATSRRTGGNEKLFF	TGTGCCACCAGCAGACGTACAGGGGGGAATGAAAAACTGTTTTTT
TRBV2	TRBJ1-5	NA	NA	CASKLTFSNQPQHF	TGTGCCAGCAAATTGACATTTAGCAATCAGCCCCAGCATTTT
TRBV5-1	TRBJ2-7	NA	NA	CASRQNRYEQYF	TGCGCCAGCAGACAGAACAGGTACGAGCAGTACTTC
TRBV14	TRBJ2-5	few	TRBD1	CASSQNTGGYVETQYF	TGTGCCAGCAGCCAAAACACAGGGGGTTATGTAGAGACCCAGTACTTC
TRBV7-9	TRBJ2-5	NA	NA	CASSLGSGGFHGVIQYF	TGTGCCAGCAGCTTAGGATCGGGGGGCTTTCACGGAGTGATCCAGTACTTC
TRBV30	TRBJ2-7	NA	NA	CAWNQRGSLSYEQYF	TGTGCCTGGAATCAAAGGGGATCCCTCTCCTACGAGCAGTACTTC
TRBV5-4	TRBJ2-2	NA	TRBD1	CASSLVGQGVGELFF	TGTGCCAGCAGCTTGGTGGGGCAGGGGGTCGGGGAGCTGTTTTTT
TRBV20-1	TRBJ2-3	few	TRBD1	CSARTGAPGTDTQYF	TGCAGTGCTCGAACAGGGGCCCCAGGCACAGATACGCAGTATTTT
TRBV30	TRBJ1-5	few	NA	CAWSSEGNQPQHF	TGTGCCTGGAGTTCTGAGGGCAATCAGCCCCAGCATTTT
TRBV30	TRBJ2-3	NA	NA	CAWSGEGTASTDTQYF	TGTGCCTGGAGTGGAGAAGGGACGGCTAGCACAGATACGCAGTATTTT
TRBV6-5	TRBJ1-3	few	TRBD1	CASSLTGGAGGNTIYF	TGTGCCAGCAGTTTGACAGGGGGCGCAGGTGGAAACACCATATATTTT
TRBV30	TRBJ2-5	few	TRBD2	CAWSLLAGGRQETQYF	TGTGCCTGGAGCCTCCTGGCGGGGGGGCGCCAAGAGACCCAGTACTTC
TRBV6-1	TRBJ1-1	NA	NA	CASTRGPSTEAFF	TGTGCCAGCACCCGTGGTCCAAGCACTGAAGCTTTCTTT
TRBV12-3/TRBV12-4	TRBJ2-7	few	TRBD1	CASSVTGTGGEQYF	TGTGCCAGCAGTGTAACCGGGACAGGAGGCGAGCAGTACTTC
TRBV20-1	TRBJ1-1	NA	NA	CSADTLGTEAFF	TGCAGTGCCGACACCCTCGGGACTGAAGCTTTCTTT
TRBV30	TRBJ1-2	NA	TRBD1	CAWSEQGAGYGYTF	TGTGCCTGGAGTGAACAGGGGGCCGGGTATGGCTACACCTTC
TRBV1	TRBJ2-5	NA	NA	CTSTQPGLAGGPETQYF	TGCACCAGCACCCAACCGGGACTAGCGGGGGGTCCAGAGACCCAGTACTTC
TRBV7-8	TRBJ2-1	NA	TRBD2	CASSQRTSGNEQFF	TGTGCCAGCAGCCAGAGGACTAGCGGCAATGAGCAGTTCTTC
TRBV27	TRBJ1-1	few	NA	CASSWSLKGNTEAFF	TGTGCCAGCAGTTGGTCCCTGAAGGGTAACACTGAAGCTTTCTTT
TRBV20-1	TRBJ2-3	few	TRBD1	CSAPTGTGALDTQYF	TGCAGTGCCCCTACCGGGACAGGGGCCCTAGATACGCAGTATTTT
TRBV9	TRBJ2-2	NA	NA	CASSYKSGQMNTGELFF	TGTGCCAGCAGCTACAAATCGGGACAAATGAACACCGGGGAGCTGTTTTTT